This T cell receptor (beta chain) was documented in a study of CD8+ T cells in alopecia areata. Looking at the study overall: Tofacitinib exposure lasted 6 to 18 months, followed by 6 months off drug. General study findings and limits: TCR sharing was clearer in mice than between patients, perhaps partly owing to patient HLA diversity. Scalp samples also contribute reads from the resident alphabeta T cells found in normal skin.

Trimming took 0 bases from V and 4 from J, leaving 13 bases between them. From germline, CDR1 is MNHEY and CDR2 SVGAGI. The CDR3 has 15 amino acids. Treatment here: oral pan-JAK inhibitor, 5-10 mg twice daily. TCR sequencing used cDNA made by reverse transcription of extracted RNA. Sequenced by immunoSEQ multiplex PCR; TCRdb stores in-frame clones only, minus some. The data show about 270,000 clones, about 60% seen once. There are a few counts of this clone. Its antigen is undetermined. This TCR derives from a human donor with alopecia areata. The chain couples TRBV6-5 to TRBJ2-7; a weak D match, TRBD1 (6 bases). Material: CD4+ T cells sorted from blood, obtained between weeks 51 and 54, from a patient treated with tofacitinib. CDR3 DNA sequence: TGTGCCAGCAGTTACTCGGGGGCCGCCTGGTACGAGCAGTACTTC. This sequence encodes CASSYSGAAWYEQYF.